Given below is one T cell receptor (beta chain) in context. Its antigen is still unknown. MiXCR was run by TCRdb on the 5' RACE reads, yielding one entry per CDR3 protein. The sample lists some 900,000 distinct CDR3 sequences; 9% to 15% were seen once. These data originate in a study of identical twins. Study-wide results and limits: Surplus twin overlap in beta out-of-frame sequences was less pronounced.

Another study also made use of these data, one on yellow fever vaccine responses in identical twins.

This clonotype was obtained from a woman between 18 and 29 years old in good health. The specimen was PBMCs.

CDR3 DNA: TGTGCCAGCAGTGAATTGGGGGGCTATGGCGGGGAGCTGTTTTTT. It codes for CASSELGGYGGELFF. The rearrangement uses TRBV2 and TRBJ2-2; D possibly matches TRBD1 or TRBD2 (6 bases each). CDR1 is SNHLY and CDR2 is FYNNEI in the germline V gene. There are 15 residues in the CDR3. The V end was cut by 2 bases, the J end by 7 bases, with 14 bases between.